These T cell receptor beta chains were read from a single sample in a study of identical twins. TCRdb re-called the 5' RACE reads through MiXCR, storing one row per CDR3 protein. The sample lists about 890,000 distinct CDR3 sequences, around an eighth seen once, with around 1.5% in the top ten. The sample was also linked to a second study, of yellow fever vaccine responses in identical twins.

The material sequenced was PBMCs. All receptors come from a woman under 30 in good health. Each CDR3 is given without its conserved first and last residue.

>13|TRBV5-1
ASSSKAANTGELF
>12|TRBV10-3
AISDPTGGYEQY
>15|TRBV7-3
ASSSSGYGRGYNEQF
>12|TRBV12-3/TRBV12-4
ASSSTSGGQTQY
>14|TRBV12-3/TRBV12-4
ASSFGLAVSSYEQY
>13|TRBV4-1
ASSQAGQGARGYT
>14|TRBV7-9
ASSLFTVASTDTQY
>15|TRBV10-3
AISEWLAGGPHNEQF
>11|TRBV5-1
ASKGTGGGTQY
>14|TRBV10-3
AISESGREEGDTQY
>14|TRBV3-1
ASSPNRDGLNEKLF
>13|TRBV5-1
ASSSWTGGENGYT
>11|TRBV10-3
AIRSGEVYGYT
>18|TRBV29-1
SVEKGLGTSGSASYNEQF
>14|TRBV27
ASSLLGQGDTGELF
>14|TRBV12-3/TRBV12-4
ASNLDTLNGHQPQH